This T cell receptor beta chain was observed in a study of regulatory T cells in long-lasting Graves disease (dated by TCRdb to the early 2020s). Study-level background: Persistent Graves' disease was defined as persistently positive TSH receptor autoantibodies together with antithyroid drug treatment for over 5 years. Antithyroid drugs had been taken for about 10.3 years on average by persistent Graves' disease patients in the clinical cohort. The study was registered as a clinical trial and conducted in China. Peripheral blood TCR sequencing and RNA sequencing compared persistent Graves' disease patients with newly diagnosed Graves' disease patients. TCR sequencing covered some 13 persistent and around 20 newly diagnosed Graves' disease patients, around 35 samples in total.

The germline V gene encodes CDR1 DFQATT and CDR2 SNEGSKA (reference sequence). Deletion took 6 bases off V and 4 bases off J, with a span of 15 bases between the germline ends. From its cysteine to its phenylalanine, the CDR3 spans 13 amino acids. Kept here is only the CDR3 DNA, which spans 39 bases and is read in frame from base 1. What the study reported, not specific to this receptor: The authors acknowledged the small sample size as a limitation that may reduce accuracy. Preferential use of TRBV28, TRBJ1-2 and TRBJ2-5 was observed in persistent disease, whereas TRBV20-1 and TRBJ2-1 were favored in newly diagnosed disease. More public clonotypes were shared among persistent patients (under 3,000) than among newly diagnosed patients (approximately 1,000). Compared with newly diagnosed patients, persistent Graves' disease patients had lower TCR Shannon entropy and fewer highly expanded clones, which suggests clonal expansion. The study examined only peripheral blood because the primary lesion, thyroid tissue, could not be accessed. Sequencing and analysis were restricted to the TCR beta chain.

The time point label here, explained by the study, means: persistent/refractory GD, antithyroid drugs over 5 years with positive TRAb. For both TCR sequencing and RNA sequencing, RNA was extracted from PBMCs in TRIzol. The diagnosis of Graves' disease was made according to American Thyroid Association guidelines. Patients for the study were recruited at an endocrinology department in Xi'an, China. Each patient gave 8.5 to 9.5 milliliters of peripheral blood, collected in an EDTA anticoagulant tube. Ficoll Paque Plus density gradient separation was used to isolate PBMCs, and no further T cell sorting was done. An Agilent 2100 Bioanalyzer and agarose gel were used to assess RNA quality, and a NanoDrop 2000 was used to measure RNA concentration. This clonotype was counted many times. It has no known antigen specificity. No base quality information exists; no much larger clone differs at one position.

Libraries were prepared through multiplex PCR. Reads for this sample came from an Illumina HiSeq 4000. iRepertoire HTBI primers and Arm-PCR amplification of CDR3 regions were used to construct TCR beta libraries. Gel purification was performed on PCR products prior to sequencing. The authors processed their data as follows. Across samples, about 64 TRBV and 14 TRBJ segments were identified and used for gene usage analysis of CDR3 amino acid clonotypes. COPE and FqMerger were used to merge filtered high-quality paired reads into contigs. BLAST was used to align contigs to IMGT TRBV, TRBD and TRBJ reference genes, with CDR3 defined following IMGT. Any clonotype with a frequency above 0.1% was classified as a highly expanded clone. Repertoire diversity was measured by Shannon entropy, and V-J evenness by the Gini coefficient. Public clonotypes were defined as clonotypes shared by more than one individual. TCRdb reanalyzed the raw reads on its own, using fastp at Q25 for trimming and MiXCR for clone calling, and kept in-frame beta chains. Every distinct CDR3 protein forms one entry, paired with its most common genes and DNA. TCRdb's processing, not the authors', yielded these V and J calls. This sample has approximately 380,000 distinct CDR3 sequences in its table, and about a fifth of those were observed once. Of the sample, about a fifth is held by the ten largest clones.

This specimen was peripheral blood mononuclear cells (PBMCs), taken when the disease was refractory, from a patient treated with antithyroid drugs. The sequence links TRBV20-1 to TRBJ1-2, with the identity of the D gene unclear. The TCR originated in a female donor with Graves disease. DNA sequence: TGCAGTGCAAAATACCCAGGAGGCTATGGCTACACCTTC. Translated, it gives CSAKYPGGYGYTF.